Listed here are 15 T cell receptor beta chains from one sample, sequenced in a study of vaccination and CD4 T cells after COVID-19. The Oncomine TCR Beta short-read assay sequenced DNA from cultured CD4+ T cells. TCRdb fed the PCR reads into MiXCR, producing one record per CDR3 protein. The sample comprises approximately 8,800 distinct CDR3 sequences, around 64% of which are singletons, and under 40% rests with the top ten. These receptors' antigens are unknown. Indicated treatment: roughly ten-day PBMC culture with coronavirus spike peptide pools or control peptides (ViraFEST assay). The sample comprised CD4+ T cells from blood, cultured in vitro. These receptors originate from a human donor who had recovered from COVID-19.

This sequence joins TRBV7-9 and TRBJ2-7; 9 bases agree with TRBD1. The germline V gene has CDR1 SEHNR and CDR2 FQNEAQ (reference sequence). V was clipped by 1 base and J by 7 bases; unmatched bases: 5. This CDR3 spans 14 amino acids. The CDR3 nucleotides read TGTGCCAGCAGCTTAGGACAGGGGGTAGCGGAGCAGTACTTC. This sequence encodes CASSLGQGVAEQYF. The whole variable domain, filled in from reference TRBV7-9 and TRBJ2-7, reads DTGVSQNPRHKITKRGQNVTFRCDPISEHNRLYWYRQTLGQGPEFLTYFQNEAQLEKSRLLSDRFSAERPKGSFSTLEIQRTEQGDSAMYLCASSLGQGVAEQYFGPGTRLTVT.

The J gene is TRBJ2-5, the V gene TRBV11-1; a weak D match, TRBD1 (5 bases). There are 17 residues in the CDR3. The V end lost 2 bases, the J end lost 1 base, and 17 bases lay between the germline ends. The V gene's germline CDR1 is SGHAT and CDR2 FQDESV (reference sequence). This CDR3 is CASSLWGYKGSQETQYF. The CDR3 nucleotides read TGTGCCAGCAGCTTATGGGGCTACAAGGGCAGCCAAGAGACCCAGTACTTC.

The genes are TRBV27 and TRBJ1-6, with 9 nucleotides matching TRBD1. CDR1 is MNHEY and CDR2 is SMNVEV in the germline V gene (reference sequence). The CDR3 is 17 residues long. The J segment lost 9 bases and the V segment lost 6 bases, leaving 15 bases of the junction unmatched. CDR3 residues: CASSGTGQGHNGSPLHF. The CDR3 nucleotides read TGTGCCAGCAGCGGCACGGGACAGGGCCATAACGGTTCACCCCTCCACTTT.

The V and J genes are TRBV19 and TRBJ1-6; D ambiguous. Trimming left V 7 bases short and J 0 bases short, with 19 bases between. The germline V gene has CDR1 LNHDA and CDR2 SQIVND (reference sequence). The CDR3 has 18 residues. Here the CDR3 DNA reads TGTGCCAGTAACTGGGGAGGCTCGGGGAGCTCCTATAATTCACCCCTCCACTTT. Translating gives CASNWGGSGSSYNSPLHF.

The genes are TRBV12-3 or TRBV12-4 and TRBJ1-5, with TRBD1 as a possible D gene (5 bases). Deletions cut 2 bases from V and 6 bases from J, with 11 bases between. There are 14 residues in the CDR3. Here the CDR3 DNA reads TGTGCCAGCAGTTTACAAGGGGTGGGTCAGCCCCAGCATTTT. This encodes CASSLQGVGQPQHF.

CDR3: CASIPLRQGDYGYTF. In DNA, the CDR3 is TGTGCCAGCATCCCCCTGCGGCAGGGGGACTATGGCTACACCTTC. The chain employs TRBV6-1 and TRBJ1-2, with 7 bases matching TRBD1. V lost 7 bases and J lost 3; bases outside the gene matches: 11. CDR3 length equals 15 residues. Germline-derived CDR1 and CDR2 are MNHNS and SASEGT.

The J gene is TRBJ2-7, the V gene TRBV27, with TRBD2 matching 9 bases. Trimming cost V 4 bases and J 4 bases; bases outside gene matches: 5. The CDR3 is 14 amino acids. Germline lookup yields CDR1 MNHEY and CDR2 SMNVEV (reference sequence). Here the CDR3 DNA reads TGTGCCAGCAGTTCTGTGACTAGCGGATACGAGCAGTACTTC. Amino acids: CASSSVTSGYEQYF.

The chain carries TRBV18 and TRBJ1-6, with 8 positions matching TRBD1. Germline V lookup: CDR1 KGHSH, CDR2 LQKENI. The junction had 2 bases not matched to a gene; V was cut back by 2 bases and J by 5 bases. This CDR3 has 15 amino acids. This chain's CDR3 is CASSPSTGDNSPLHF. The DNA for the CDR3 is TGTGCCAGCTCACCATCGACAGGGGATAATTCACCCCTCCACTTT.

The chain joins TRBV12-3 or TRBV12-4 to TRBJ1-2, with 8 positions matching TRBD1. V shed 7 bases and J 5 bases; nucleotides not matched to a gene: 6. CDR3 length: 13 amino acids. The CDR3 reads CASTDRGGYGYTF. The CDR3 DNA sequence: TGTGCCAGCACTGACAGGGGAGGATATGGCTACACCTTC.

The chain uses TRBV21-1 and TRBJ1-1. TRBV21-1 is designated a pseudogene. There are 11 residues in the CDR3. The CDR3 sequence is CASSRHSEAFF. CDR3 DNA sequence: TGTGCCAGCAGCAGACACTCTGAAGCTTTCTTT.

The genes are TRBV7-2 and TRBJ2-2; tentative D call: TRBD2 (5 bases). Germline-derived CDR1 and CDR2 are SGHTA and FQGNSA. Trimming cost V 2 bases and J 6 bases, with 10 bases left between them. The CDR3 covers 14 residues. The DNA of the CDR3 is TGTGCCAGCAGCTTACGGGGTAGGGCCGGGGAGCTGTTTTTT. It codes for CASSLRGRAGELFF.

The chain carries TRBV7-9 and TRBJ1-1; no clear D gene. The V gene's germline CDR1 is SEHNR and CDR2 FQNEAQ (reference sequence). The CDR3 runs 13 residues. Trimming removed 5 bases from V and 0 bases from J, with 7 bases in between. The CDR3 nucleotides read TGTGCCAGCAGCCTTAGCATGAACACTGAAGCTTTCTTT. This codes for CASSLSMNTEAFF. The full variable domain, its missing parts supplied by reference TRBV7-9 and TRBJ1-1, is DTGVSQNPRHKITKRGQNVTFRCDPISEHNRLYWYRQTLGQGPEFLTYFQNEAQLEKSRLLSDRFSAERPKGSFSTLEIQRTEQGDSAMYLCASSLSMNTEAFFGQGTRLTVV.

The sample holds a few counts of this clonotype. The V gene is TRBV11-2, the J gene TRBJ1-6; possible D gene TRBD1, 5 bases. Between the trimmed V and J ends, which lost 1 base and 9 bases, there was a span of 13 bases. Germline V gives CDR1 SGHAT, CDR2 FQNNGV. The CDR3 extends over 15 amino acids. CDR3 in DNA: TGTGCCAGCAGCTTAGGGGACTCGGAATTTTCACCCCTCCACTTT. Amino acid sequence: CASSLGDSEFSPLHF.

This clonotype was found once. V gene TRBV2 combines with J gene TRBJ1-2; TRBD1 might be the D (6 bases). V was clipped by 2 bases and J by 8 bases, with 12 bases between them. The CDR3 has 13 amino acids. Germline CDR1 and CDR2: SNHLY and FYNNEI. In nucleotides, the CDR3 is TGTGCCAGCAGTGAACAGGGGCCCCGGGGCTACACCTTC. It translates to CASSEQGPRGYTF.

The chain is built from TRBV29-1 and TRBJ2-3; TRBD1 might be the D (6 bases). Germline V gives CDR1 SQVTM, CDR2 ANQGSEA. The CDR3 is made up of 14 amino acids. V lost 4 bases and J 0 bases, leaving 11 bases between the germline ends. For the CDR3, the DNA is TGCAGCGTTGCGGCTCAGGGGAGCACAGATACGCAGTATTTT. It codes for CSVAAQGSTDTQYF.